This T cell receptor beta chain comes out of a study of cytotoxic CD8 clonotypes in ibrutinib-treated CLL. Only in-frame clones appear in the TCRdb table, and some are missing; sequencing was by immunoSEQ multiplex PCR. This table holds fewer than 45,000 clones, 71% found once. CDR3 length: 16 residues. With V trimmed by 0 bases and J by 3 bases, 3 bases remained unmatched. Germline assignment: CDR1 MNHNS and CDR2 SASEGT. The receptor's source is a human donor with chronic lymphocytic leukemia. The rearrangement links TRBV6-1 to TRBJ1-5; 9 bases are shared with TRBD1. The specimen comprised PBMCs, sampled at disease progression, from a patient treated with ibrutinib. CDR3 DNA: TGTGCCAGCAGTGAAGCACAGGGGGCCTTCAATCAGCCCCAGCATTTT. Amino acid sequence: CASSEAQGAFNQPQHF.